These 17 T cell receptor beta chains came from one sample sequenced in a study of blood T cell repertoires in COVID-19 (TCRdb year 2020). Libraries came from the immunoSEQ multiplex PCR assay. TCRdb mirrors the immuneACCESS table, restricted to in-frame sequences. Some clones are absent from its copies; in checked studies, under half trace to an unresolved V gene, and the reason for the others is unknown. Here the sample has approximately 160,000 clones; 75% to 90% occur a single time. In total, the top ten clones hold roughly 2.9% of the sample. What was sequenced was peripheral blood. These receptors originate from an older woman with acute or convalescent COVID-19.

Only a few counts were recorded for this clone. The chain links TRBV18 to TRBJ1-4; the D is unclear. This CDR3 has 16 residues. V dropped 3 bases and J dropped 3 bases, with 14 bases sitting between them. Germline CDR1 and CDR2: KGHSH and LQKENI. CDR3 amino acids: CASSPRPWEANEKLFF. In DNA, the CDR3 is TGTGCCAGCTCACCCCGACCCTGGGAGGCTAATGAAAAACTGTTTTTT.

The gene calls are TRBV2 and TRBJ2-5, with 11 nucleotides matching TRBD1. This CDR3 spans 14 amino acids. Looked up from germline, CDR1 is SNHLY and CDR2 is FYNNEI. Germline trimming cut 10 bases from V and 5 bases from J; bases unmatched to any gene: 9. CDR3 sequence (DNA): TGTGCCATCTTACTATGGACAGGGGGCGAGACCCAGTACTTC. This gives the protein CAILLWTGGETQYF.

V usage is TRBV4-1 and J usage is TRBJ1-2; TRBD1 agrees at 10 bases. Germline V gene data show CDR1 as MGHRA and CDR2 as YSYEKL. The CDR3 covers 16 residues. V shed 0 bases, J shed 5 bases, and the junction held 6 bases outside the gene matches. CDR3 bases: TGCGCCAGCAGCCAAGAGTGGACAGGGGGAGAATATGGCTACACCTTC. It codes for CASSQEWTGGEYGYTF.

The chain combines TRBV6-2 or TRBV6-3 with TRBJ1-5, with a tentative D call TRBD1 (6 bases). The CDR3 loop spans 15 amino acids. CDR1 and CDR2 (germline): MNHEY, SVGEGT. Trimming shortened V by 2 bases and J by 0 bases, and 8 bases separated the two germline ends. The CDR3 DNA follows: TGTGCCAGCAGTTACGGCAGGGGTAGCAATCAGCCCCAGCATTTT. This encodes CASSYGRGSNQPQHF.

This chain uses TRBV18 with TRBJ1-5; 8 positions agree with TRBD1. This CDR3 is built from 14 residues. Trimming took 2 bases from V and 6 from J; bases not matched to a gene: 3. Germline V gene lookup returns CDR1 KGHSH and CDR2 LQKENI. The CDR3 bases are TGTGCCAGCTCACCAGGACAGGGCACTCAGCCCCAGCATTTT. It codes for CASSPGQGTQPQHF.

The V call is TRBV4-2, the J call TRBJ2-3; TRBD2 is a possible D gene (5 bases). V was shortened by 5 bases and J by 6 bases, with 12 bases between the two germline ends. The CDR3 has 13 residues. Germline V CDR1 and CDR2: LGHNA, YNFKEQ. The CDR3, as DNA: TGTGCCAGCAGCGGAATGGCGGGCGATACGCAGTATTTT. Its protein is CASSGMAGDTQYF.

This sequence joins TRBV7-9 and TRBJ1-6, with a tentative D call TRBD1 (6 bases). The CDR3 length is 16 residues. V shed 4 bases and J shed 6 bases, with 16 bases lying between them. Germline V lookup: CDR1 SEHNR, CDR2 FQNEAQ (reference sequence). The CDR3 loop is CASSSDRWSANSPLHF. The CDR3 DNA is TGTGCCAGCAGCTCCGACAGGTGGTCGGCTAATTCACCCCTCCACTTT.

The chain employs TRBV6-5 and TRBJ2-3; D is perhaps TRBD1 (6 bases). Trimming removed 6 bases from V and 1 base from J, with 14 bases in between. Per germline, CDR1 MNHEY and CDR2 SVGAGI. The CDR3 is 15 amino acids. The CDR3: CASSTGTFRTDTQYF. The CDR3 DNA sequence: TGTGCCAGCAGCACCGGGACATTTCGCACAGATACGCAGTATTTT.

This chain joins TRBV19 and TRBJ1-2; TRBD1 agrees at 8 bases. The CDR3 has 17 amino acids. V was clipped by 2 bases and J by 6 bases; unmatched bases: 14. Per the germline V gene, CDR1 is LNHDA and CDR2 is SQIVND (reference sequence). Here the CDR3 DNA reads TGTGCCAGTAGTATAAACCAAGACAGACAGGGGATCCATGGCTACACCTTC. It specifies CASSINQDRQGIHGYTF.

The chain is built from TRBV6-6 and TRBJ1-2; possibly TRBD1 for D (6 bases). Germline V gives CDR1 MNHNY, CDR2 SVGAGI (reference sequence). Trimming took off 5 bases at V and 7 bases at J, with 14 bases between the two ends. The CDR3 consists of 13 residues. The CDR3 loop reads CASSGGAEGGYTF. Here the CDR3 DNA reads TGTGCCAGCAGTGGGGGGGCTGAGGGTGGCTACACCTTC.

V is TRBV19 and J is TRBJ1-4, with TRBD1 identical over 7 bases. The junction had 13 bases not matched to a gene; V was cut back by 7 bases and J by 5 bases. CDR1 and CDR2 from the germline V gene are LNHDA and SQIVND (reference sequence). The CDR3 is made up of 16 amino acids. DNA for the CDR3: TGTGCCAGTACCCCACAAAAGGGACAGATGAATGAAAAACTGTTTTTT. Its translation is CASTPQKGQMNEKLFF.

The rearrangement joins TRBV28 to TRBJ1-2; 8 bases line up with TRBD1. Per germline, CDR1 MDHEN and CDR2 SYDVKM. V trimming: 4 bases; J trimming: 1 base; junction bases outside the gene matches: 8. CDR3 size: 16 residues. The chain's CDR3 is CASSSPRQGFNYGYTF. DNA of the CDR3: TGTGCCAGCAGTTCCCCCCGACAGGGGTTTAACTATGGCTACACCTTC.

This chain joins TRBV21-1 and TRBJ2-1; TRBD2 is the table's D call and was not checked against the DNA. TRBV21-1 is a pseudogene segment. The CDR3 consists of 18 residues. The CDR3 nucleotides read TGTGCCAGCAGCAAAGAAGTGACTAGCGGGGGTGCCTACAATGAGCAGTTCTTC. It encodes CASSKEVTSGGAYNEQFF.

Details on this clone: Other DNA sequences in the sample encode the same CDR3. The chain uses TRBV7-2 and TRBJ2-2, with TRBD2 matching 7 bases. The CDR3 runs to 16 residues. Per the germline V gene, CDR1 is SGHTA and CDR2 is FQGNSA. V lost 0 bases and J lost 0; bases outside the gene matches: 1. The CDR3 reads CASSLAGGANTGELFF. The CDR3 DNA follows: TGTGCCAGCAGCTTAGCGGGGGGGGCGAACACCGGGGAGCTGTTTTTT.

The J gene is TRBJ2-7, the V gene TRBV6-1; 7 positions agree with TRBD1. Germline trimming cut 3 bases from V and 3 bases from J; bases unmatched to any gene: 5. Germline CDR1 and CDR2: MNHNS and SASEGT. This CDR3 comprises 14 residues. The CDR3 loop is CASSDPGTVYEQYF. The CDR3 coding sequence is TGTGCCAGCAGTGACCCTGGGACAGTCTACGAGCAGTACTTC.

The genes are TRBV7-2 and TRBJ1-5; weak D call: TRBD1 (6 bases). Trimming took 8 bases from V and 5 from J, leaving 19 bases between them. The CDR3 consists of 15 residues. CDR1 is SGHTA, CDR2 FQGNSA, per germline. CDR3 residues: CASAVLRGFDQPQHF. The CDR3 DNA reads TGTGCCAGCGCCGTTTTAAGGGGGTTTGATCAGCCCCAGCATTTT.

The chain couples TRBV27 to TRBJ2-5; 16 positions agree with TRBD2. The length of the CDR3 is 17 residues. CDR1 and CDR2 (germline): MNHEY, SMNVEV (reference sequence). Trimming removed 6 bases from V and 5 bases from J; junction bases left unmatched: 9. CDR3 loop: CASSGAWGLAGGETQYF. The CDR3 coding sequence is TGTGCCAGCAGCGGCGCTTGGGGACTAGCGGGGGGGGAGACCCAGTACTTC.